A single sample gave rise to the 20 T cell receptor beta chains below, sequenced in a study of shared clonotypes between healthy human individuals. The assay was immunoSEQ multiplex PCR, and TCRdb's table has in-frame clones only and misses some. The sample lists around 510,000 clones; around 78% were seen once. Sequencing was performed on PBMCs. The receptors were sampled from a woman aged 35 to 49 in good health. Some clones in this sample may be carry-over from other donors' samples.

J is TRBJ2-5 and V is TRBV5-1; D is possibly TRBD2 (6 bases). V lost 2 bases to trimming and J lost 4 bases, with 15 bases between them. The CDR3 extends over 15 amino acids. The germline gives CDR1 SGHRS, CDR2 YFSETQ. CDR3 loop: CASSLTGTGPETQYF. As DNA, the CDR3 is TGCGCCAGCAGCTTAACCGGGACTGGTCCAGAGACCCAGTACTTC.

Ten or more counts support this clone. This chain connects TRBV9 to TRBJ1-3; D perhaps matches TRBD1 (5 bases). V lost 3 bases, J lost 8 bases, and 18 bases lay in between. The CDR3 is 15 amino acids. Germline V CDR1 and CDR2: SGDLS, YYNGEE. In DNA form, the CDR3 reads TGTGCCAGCAGCGGTCGGCAGTCCGTGGGGGACACCATATATTTT. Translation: CASSGRQSVGDTIYF.

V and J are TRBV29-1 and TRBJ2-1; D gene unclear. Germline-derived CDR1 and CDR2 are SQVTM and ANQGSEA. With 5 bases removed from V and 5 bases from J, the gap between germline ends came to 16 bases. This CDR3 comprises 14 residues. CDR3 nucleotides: TGCAGCGTTCACGGCCGGGTTTGGCACAATGAGCAGTTCTTC. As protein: CSVHGRVWHNEQFF.

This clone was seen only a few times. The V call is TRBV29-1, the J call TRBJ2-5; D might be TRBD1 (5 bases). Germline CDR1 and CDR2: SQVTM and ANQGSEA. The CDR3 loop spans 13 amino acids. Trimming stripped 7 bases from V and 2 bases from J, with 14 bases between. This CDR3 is CSAFRAGQETQYF. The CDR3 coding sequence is TGCAGCGCCTTCAGGGCCGGGCAAGAGACCCAGTACTTC.

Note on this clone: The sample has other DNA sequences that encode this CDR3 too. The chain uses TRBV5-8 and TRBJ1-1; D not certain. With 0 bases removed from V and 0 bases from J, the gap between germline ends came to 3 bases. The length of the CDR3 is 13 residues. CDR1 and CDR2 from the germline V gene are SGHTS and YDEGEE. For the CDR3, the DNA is TGTGCCAGCAGCTTGGTGATGAACACTGAAGCTTTCTTT. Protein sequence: CASSLVMNTEAFF.

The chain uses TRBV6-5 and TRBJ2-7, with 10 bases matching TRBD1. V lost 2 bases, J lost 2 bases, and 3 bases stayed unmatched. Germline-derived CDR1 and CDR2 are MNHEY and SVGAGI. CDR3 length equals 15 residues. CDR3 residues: CASSYGTGAAYEQYF. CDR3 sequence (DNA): TGTGCCAGCAGTTACGGGACAGGGGCGGCCTACGAGCAGTACTTC.

CDR3: CASSPRDGLSNQPQHF. In nucleotides, the CDR3 is TGTGCCAGCAGTCCGAGGGACGGGCTTAGCAATCAGCCCCAGCATTTT. The chain uses TRBV28 and TRBJ1-5, with a weak D call TRBD1 (5 bases). From germline, CDR1 is MDHEN and CDR2 SYDVKM. This CDR3 is built from 16 residues. Between the trimmed V and J ends, which lost 5 bases and 0 bases, there was a span of 14 bases.

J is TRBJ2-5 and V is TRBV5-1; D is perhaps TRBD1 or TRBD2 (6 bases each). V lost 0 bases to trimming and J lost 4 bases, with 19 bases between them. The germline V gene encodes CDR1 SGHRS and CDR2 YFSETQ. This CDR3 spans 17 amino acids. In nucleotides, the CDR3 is TGCGCCAGCAGCTTGGCCGGGGGCCAAGGAGTAGGAGAGACCCAGTACTTC. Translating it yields CASSLAGGQGVGETQYF.

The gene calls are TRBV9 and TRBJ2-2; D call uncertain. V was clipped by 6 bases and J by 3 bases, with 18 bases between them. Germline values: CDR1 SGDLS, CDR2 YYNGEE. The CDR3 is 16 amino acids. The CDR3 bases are TGTGCCAGCACCACAGATGGCTTGCTGGACACCGGGGAGCTGTTTTTT. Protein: CASTTDGLLDTGELFF. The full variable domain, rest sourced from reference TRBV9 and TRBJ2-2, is DSGVTQTPKHLITATGQRVTLRCSPRSGDLSVYWYQQSLDQGLQFLIQYYNGEERAKGNILERFSAQQFPDLHSELNLSSLELGDSALYFCASTTDGLLDTGELFFGEGSRLTVL.

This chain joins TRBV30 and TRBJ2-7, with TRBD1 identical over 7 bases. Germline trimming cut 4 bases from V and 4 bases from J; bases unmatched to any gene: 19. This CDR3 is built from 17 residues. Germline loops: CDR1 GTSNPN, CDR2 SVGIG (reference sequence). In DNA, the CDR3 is TGTGCCTGGAAAAATAGGGGCCCCGGGACAGAATTATACGAGCAGTACTTC. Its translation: CAWKNRGPGTELYEQYF.

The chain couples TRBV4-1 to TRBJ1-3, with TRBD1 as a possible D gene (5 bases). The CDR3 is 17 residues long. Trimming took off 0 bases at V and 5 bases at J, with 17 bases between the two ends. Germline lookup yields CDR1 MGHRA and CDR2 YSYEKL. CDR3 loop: CASSQDPPQGTRNTIYF. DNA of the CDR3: TGCGCCAGCAGCCAAGATCCCCCTCAGGGAACAAGAAACACCATATATTTT.

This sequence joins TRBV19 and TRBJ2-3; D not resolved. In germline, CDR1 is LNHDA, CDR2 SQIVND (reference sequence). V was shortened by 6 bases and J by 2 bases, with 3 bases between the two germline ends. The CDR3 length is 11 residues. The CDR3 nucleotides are TGTGCCAGTAGGAACACAGATACGCAGTATTTT. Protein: CASRNTDTQYF.

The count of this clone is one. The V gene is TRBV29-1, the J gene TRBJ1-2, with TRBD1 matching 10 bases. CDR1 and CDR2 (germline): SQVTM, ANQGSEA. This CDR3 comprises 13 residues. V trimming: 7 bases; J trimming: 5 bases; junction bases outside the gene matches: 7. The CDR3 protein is CSAGTGEEYGYTF. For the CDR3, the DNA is TGCAGCGCCGGGACAGGGGAAGAGTATGGCTACACCTTC.

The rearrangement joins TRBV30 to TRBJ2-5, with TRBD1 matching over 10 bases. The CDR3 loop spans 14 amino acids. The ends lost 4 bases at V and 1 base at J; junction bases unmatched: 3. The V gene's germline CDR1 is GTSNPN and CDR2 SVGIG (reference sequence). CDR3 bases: TGTGCCTGGACAGACAGGGGGCGCCAAGAGACCCAGTACTTC. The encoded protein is CAWTDRGRQETQYF.

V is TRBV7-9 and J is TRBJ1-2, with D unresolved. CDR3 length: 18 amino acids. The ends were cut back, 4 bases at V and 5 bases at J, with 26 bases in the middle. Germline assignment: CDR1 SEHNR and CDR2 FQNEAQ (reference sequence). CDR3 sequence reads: CASSSITGGRWGGYGYTF. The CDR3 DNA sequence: TGTGCCAGCAGCTCGATAACGGGAGGGCGTTGGGGAGGATATGGCTACACCTTC.

The DNA of the CDR3 is TGTGCCAGCTCACCTGGGAAGGGCACTGAAGCTTTCTTT. Translating gives CASSPGKGTEAFF. The chain carries TRBV18 and TRBJ1-1; no reliable D call. Germline CDR1 reads KGHSH; CDR2 reads LQKENI. V lost 3 bases to trimming and J lost 4 bases, with 9 bases between them. The CDR3 loop spans 13 amino acids. Using reference TRBV18 and TRBJ1-1 for the parts outside the CDR3, the full variable domain is NAGVMQNPRHLVRRRGQEARLRCSPMKGHSHVYWYRQLPEEGLKFMVYLQKENIIDESGMPKERFSAEFPKEGPSILRIQQVVRGDSAAYFCASSPGKGTEAFFGQGTRLTVV.

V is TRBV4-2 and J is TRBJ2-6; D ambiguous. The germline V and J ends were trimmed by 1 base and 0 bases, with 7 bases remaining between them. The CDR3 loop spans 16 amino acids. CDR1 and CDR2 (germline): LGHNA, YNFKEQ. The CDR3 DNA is TGTGCCAGCAGCCAAGGACGTAACTCTGGGGCCAACGTCCTGACTTTC. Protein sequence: CASSQGRNSGANVLTF.

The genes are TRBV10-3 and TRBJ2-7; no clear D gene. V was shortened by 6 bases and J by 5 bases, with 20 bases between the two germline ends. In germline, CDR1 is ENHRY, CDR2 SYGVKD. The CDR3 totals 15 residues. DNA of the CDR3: TGTGCCATCAGGGATAAGGAGCCCCGCGTCCACGAGCAGTACTTC. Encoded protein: CAIRDKEPRVHEQYF.

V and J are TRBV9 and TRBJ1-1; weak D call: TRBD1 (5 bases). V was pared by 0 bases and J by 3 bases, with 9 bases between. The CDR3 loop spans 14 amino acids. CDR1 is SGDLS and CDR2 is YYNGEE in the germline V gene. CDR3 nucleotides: TGTGCCAGCAGCGTAGGGGGACGGGACACTGAAGCTTTCTTT. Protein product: CASSVGGRDTEAFF.

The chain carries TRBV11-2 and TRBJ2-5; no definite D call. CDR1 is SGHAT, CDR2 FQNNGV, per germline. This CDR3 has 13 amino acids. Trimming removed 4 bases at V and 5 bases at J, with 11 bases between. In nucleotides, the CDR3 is TGTGCCAGCAGCTCTGAGCCCTTGGAGACCCAGTACTTC. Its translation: CASSSEPLETQYF.